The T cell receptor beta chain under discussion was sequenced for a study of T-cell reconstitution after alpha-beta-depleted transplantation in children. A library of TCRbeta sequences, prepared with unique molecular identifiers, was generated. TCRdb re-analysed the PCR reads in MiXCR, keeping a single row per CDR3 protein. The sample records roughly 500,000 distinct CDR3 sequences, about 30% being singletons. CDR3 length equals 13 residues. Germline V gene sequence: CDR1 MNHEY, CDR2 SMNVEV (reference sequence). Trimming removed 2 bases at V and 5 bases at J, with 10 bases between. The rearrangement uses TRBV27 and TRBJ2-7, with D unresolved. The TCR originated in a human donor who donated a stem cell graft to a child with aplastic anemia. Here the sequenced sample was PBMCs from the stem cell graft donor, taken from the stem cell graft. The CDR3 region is CASSLSPVNEQYF. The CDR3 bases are TGTGCCAGCAGTTTAAGTCCTGTAAACGAGCAGTACTTC.